Below, 30 T cell receptor beta chains from the same sample are listed, as sequenced in a study of CD8+ T cells in alopecia areata. The CD4+ cells of five biomarker-study patients went through sorting. This sorting yielded CD25+CD127- cells. Once RNA had been extracted, it was reverse transcribed into cDNA to act as the sequencing template. Produced via immunoSEQ multiplex PCR; TCRdb's table is partial and in-frame only. The sample gives some 20,000 clones, roughly three fifths of which show up once; under 5% is in the top ten. Input material: CD4+ Tregs sorted from blood. These receptors all come from a human donor with alopecia areata.

V and J are TRBV6-6 and TRBJ1-5; no clear D. Germline V gives CDR1 MNHNY, CDR2 SVGAGI (reference sequence). This CDR3 contains 14 residues. Trimming cost V 6 bases and J 5 bases, with 14 bases left between them. The CDR3 bases are TGTGCCAGCAGCCCCCCGTGGAACGATCAGCCCCAGCATTTT. As protein: CASSPPWNDQPQHF.

This clone was detected once. The rearrangement uses TRBV27 and TRBJ2-7, with unresolved D. This CDR3 contains 15 residues. CDR1 is MNHEY and CDR2 is SMNVEV in the germline V gene (reference sequence). With 2 bases removed from V and 5 bases from J, the gap between germline ends came to 16 bases. The CDR3 loop is CASSLPGPQRDEQYF. The CDR3 DNA reads as TGTGCCAGCAGTTTACCCGGGCCGCAACGGGACGAGCAGTACTTC.

This clone was counted a single time. The chain has TRBV29-1 and TRBJ1-1; 12 bases are shared with TRBD1. Germline loops: CDR1 SQVTM, CDR2 ANQGSEA. Unmatched junction bases numbered 25, after V lost 6 bases and J lost 2 bases. This CDR3 region has 21 residues. CDR3 DNA: TGCAGCGTCAACCGACAAACACCGGGACAGGGGGCCTGGGGGATTAACACTGAAGCTTTCTTT. Its translation: CSVNRQTPGQGAWGINTEAFF.

This clone was detected only a few times. The chain uses TRBV18 and TRBJ2-5; weak D call: TRBD2 (5 bases). V gave up 4 bases and J gave up 1 base, with 13 bases separating them. This CDR3 has 15 amino acids. The V gene's germline CDR1 is KGHSH and CDR2 LQKENI. In DNA, the CDR3 is TGTGCCAGCTCACGGGTTCCGGGGAGCCAAGAGACCCAGTACTTC. Its protein product is CASSRVPGSQETQYF.

This rearrangement joins TRBV18 to TRBJ1-1; the D is unclear. V was shortened by 2 bases and J by 1 base, with 5 bases between the two germline ends. Per germline, CDR1 KGHSH and CDR2 LQKENI. There are 13 residues in the CDR3. In nucleotides, the CDR3 is TGTGCCAGCTCACCAGCAGGGAACACTGAAGCTTTCTTT. Encoded protein: CASSPAGNTEAFF. The full variable domain, its missing parts supplied by reference TRBV18 and TRBJ1-1, is NAGVMQNPRHLVRRRGQEARLRCSPMKGHSHVYWYRQLPEEGLKFMVYLQKENIIDESGMPKERFSAEFPKEGPSILRIQQVVRGDSAAYFCASSPAGNTEAFFGQGTRLTVV.

This clone was seen more than once but under ten times. The chain links TRBV18 to TRBJ2-7, with 9 positions matching TRBD2. The CDR3 is 14 residues long. Germline loops: CDR1 KGHSH, CDR2 LQKENI. Unmatched junction bases numbered 4, after V lost 0 bases and J lost 7 bases. CDR3 in amino acids: CASSPPLAGREQYF. The CDR3 DNA is TGTGCCAGCTCACCACCGCTAGCGGGACGGGAGCAGTACTTC.

The chain employs TRBV2 and TRBJ2-7; D ambiguous. Germline V lookup: CDR1 SNHLY, CDR2 FYNNEI. With 5 bases removed from V and 5 bases from J, the gap between germline ends came to 16 bases. This CDR3 has 14 amino acids. Here the CDR3 reads CASSPLNVYNEQYF. CDR3 coding DNA: TGTGCCAGCAGTCCCCTTAACGTCTACAACGAGCAGTACTTC.

The CDR3 here is CAISSLSGGPYEQYF. In DNA, the CDR3 is TGTGCCATCAGCTCCCTGAGCGGGGGGCCCTACGAGCAGTACTTC. This sequence joins TRBV10-3 and TRBJ2-7, with TRBD2 identical over 9 bases. CDR3 length equals 15 residues. CDR1 and CDR2 (germline): ENHRY, SYGVKD. Trimming took 6 bases from V and 2 from J; bases not matched to a gene: 8.

This clone showed up just a few times. This rearrangement joins TRBV2 to TRBJ1-5, with a possible D match to TRBD1 (5 bases). The CDR3 is 15 amino acids. Germline V CDR1 and CDR2: SNHLY, FYNNEI. Trimming cost V 4 bases and J 4 bases, with 14 bases left between them. This CDR3 reads CASSGQGRLNQPQHF. CDR3 nucleotides: TGTGCCAGCAGTGGTCAGGGCCGTTTAAATCAGCCCCAGCATTTT. The entire variable domain, with the rest obtained from reference TRBV2 and TRBJ1-5, is as follows: EPEVTQTPSHQVTQMGQEVILRCVPISNHLYFYWYRQILGQKVEFLVSFYNNEISEKSEIFDDQFSVERPDGSNFTLKIRSTKLEDSAMYFCASSGQGRLNQPQHFGDGTRLSIL.

The chain joins TRBV11-2 to TRBJ2-3, with no clear D. V lost 5 bases to trimming and J lost 2 bases, with 14 bases between them. There are 15 residues in the CDR3. The germline V gene has CDR1 SGHAT and CDR2 FQNNGV. The CDR3 here is CASSAVVWPTDTQYF. The CDR3 DNA reads as TGTGCCAGCAGCGCCGTGGTCTGGCCCACAGATACGCAGTATTTT.

Only a few counts were recorded for this clone. The V and J genes are TRBV7-8 and TRBJ2-2, with D possibly being TRBD1 (5 bases). Trimming shortened V by 5 bases and J by 1 base, and 14 bases separated the two germline ends. The CDR3 is 16 residues long. The germline gives CDR1 SGHVS, CDR2 FQNEAQ. As DNA, the CDR3 is TGTGCCAGCAGCCTCGTGGTGACAGTGAACACCGGGGAGCTGTTTTTT. This gives the protein CASSLVVTVNTGELFF.

The chain recombines TRBV6-6 with TRBJ1-5; 7 nucleotides align to TRBD1. V was pared by 7 bases and J by 7 bases, with 7 bases of the junction left unmatched. CDR1 is MNHNY, CDR2 SVGAGI, per germline (reference sequence). The CDR3 contains 13 residues. The CDR3 DNA reads as TGTGCCAGCATGACAGGGCGGCACCAGCCCCAGCATTTT. It specifies CASMTGRHQPQHF.

The J gene is TRBJ2-3, the V gene TRBV9; D unclear. V was pared by 2 bases and J by 0 bases, with 4 bases between. CDR1 is SGDLS and CDR2 is YYNGEE in the germline V gene. The CDR3 is 13 amino acids. The DNA of the CDR3 is TGTGCCAGCAGCGTGGACAGCACAGATACGCAGTATTTT. Translation gives CASSVDSTDTQYF.

The V call is TRBV9, the J call TRBJ2-1, with unresolved D. V lost 6 bases and J 3 bases, leaving 13 bases between the germline ends. This CDR3 is 14 amino acids long. Per the germline V gene, CDR1 is SGDLS and CDR2 is YYNGEE. Here the CDR3 DNA reads TGTGCCAGCAAACCAGGACCTCGCTACAATGAGCAGTTCTTC. Protein: CASKPGPRYNEQFF.

The chain carries TRBV7-9 and TRBJ2-1; D is ambiguous. Trimming removed 4 bases at V and 7 bases at J, with 14 bases between. Germline-derived CDR1 and CDR2 are SEHNR and FQNEAQ (reference sequence). The CDR3 contains 14 residues. The CDR3 DNA reads as TGTGCCAGCAGCTCCCGGGCCCTGACTAATGAGCAGTTCTTC. Translated, it gives CASSSRALTNEQFF.

A single count supports this clone. The chain carries TRBV7-6 and TRBJ2-2; D unresolved. With 5 bases removed from V and 8 bases from J, the gap between germline ends came to 9 bases. Per the germline V gene, CDR1 is SGHVS and CDR2 is FNYEAQ. The CDR3 runs 12 residues. CDR3 DNA sequence: TGTGCCAGCAGCCAGGCGGTTGGGGAGCTGTTTTTT. Encoded protein: CASSQAVGELFF. Full variable domain (outside the CDR3, taken from reference TRBV7-6 and TRBJ2-2): GAGVSQSPRYKVTKRGQDVALRCDPISGHVSLYWYRQALGQGPEFLTYFNYEAQQDKSGLPNDRFSAERPEGSISTLTIQRTEQRDSAMYRCASSQAVGELFFGEGSRLTVL.

This CDR3 reads CAISQRTGGETGELFF. DNA for the CDR3: TGTGCCATCAGTCAAAGGACAGGGGGCGAAACCGGGGAGCTGTTTTTT. V usage is TRBV10-3 and J usage is TRBJ2-2; 11 bases line up with TRBD1. CDR1 is ENHRY, CDR2 SYGVKD, per germline. The CDR3 sequence is 16 residues long. Trimming cost V 5 bases and J 5 bases; bases outside gene matches: 7.

The J gene is TRBJ1-5, the V gene TRBV19, with D hard to call. V was shortened by 7 bases and J by 6 bases, with 16 bases between the two germline ends. The V gene's germline CDR1 is LNHDA and CDR2 SQIVND (reference sequence). The CDR3 totals 14 residues. Here the CDR3 DNA reads TGTGCCAGTACCTGGGCCCCCTCGGGTCAGCCCCAGCATTTT. Translating gives CASTWAPSGQPQHF. Looking up the rest from reference TRBV19 and TRBJ1-5 gives the full variable domain: DGGITQSPKYLFRKEGQNVTLSCEQNLNHDAMYWYRQDPGQGLRLIYYSQIVNDFQKGDIAEGYSVSREKKESFPLTVTSAQKNPTAFYLCASTWAPSGQPQHFGDGTRLSIL.

The chain carries TRBV28 and TRBJ2-1; 8 bases match TRBD2. This CDR3 is built from 15 residues. Unmatched junction bases numbered 17, after V lost 10 bases and J lost 9 bases. CDR1 and CDR2 (germline): MDHEN, SYDVKM. The CDR3 sequence: CATTGTGGFLGEQFF. For the CDR3, the DNA is TGTGCCACCACTGGGACGGGGGGGTTTCTCGGTGAGCAGTTCTTC.

This clone was found a few times. The chain is built from TRBV23-1 and TRBJ2-7; possibly TRBD1 or TRBD2 for D (6 bases each). TRBV23-1 is designated an ORF whose function remains uncertain. This CDR3 has 19 amino acids. Deletions cut 4 bases from V and 2 bases from J, with 27 bases between. The CDR3 reads CASSRTSWVFRGATYEQYF. The CDR3 coding sequence is TGCGCCAGCAGTCGTACTTCTTGGGTCTTTAGGGGGGCCACCTACGAGCAGTACTTC.

The chain combines TRBV5-1 with TRBJ2-2; no definite D call. Trimming took off 2 bases at V and 0 bases at J, with 11 bases between the two ends. This CDR3 comprises 16 residues. Looked up from germline, CDR1 is SGHRS and CDR2 is YFSETQ. CDR3 DNA: TGCGCCAGCAGCTTCACGGCCAGTCCGAACACCGGGGAGCTGTTTTTT. This sequence encodes CASSFTASPNTGELFF.

This sequence joins TRBV29-1 and TRBJ2-1, with D possibly being TRBD1 (7 bases). The germline V gene has CDR1 SQVTM and CDR2 ANQGSEA. Trimming cost V 7 bases and J 7 bases, with 11 bases left between them. This CDR3 is 11 amino acids long. The CDR3 sequence: CSGSGGNEQFF. The CDR3 nucleotides are TGCAGCGGTTCAGGGGGGAATGAGCAGTTCTTC.

This clone occurred a few times. The chain uses TRBV7-3 and TRBJ2-1; 7 positions agree with TRBD1. The CDR3 consists of 14 residues. J was trimmed by 6 bases and V by 4 bases; bases with no gene match: 6. Germline V gene data show CDR1 as SGHTA and CDR2 as FQGTGA. The CDR3 reads CASSYQTGFNEQFF. DNA of the CDR3: TGTGCCAGCAGCTACCAGACAGGGTTCAATGAGCAGTTCTTC.

This clone occurred a few times. The chain recombines TRBV7-2 with TRBJ1-1; D may be TRBD1 (5 bases). The CDR3 runs to 14 residues. V was trimmed by 11 bases and J by 0 bases, leaving 16 bases between them. Germline V gives CDR1 SGHTA, CDR2 FQGNSA. Here the CDR3 reads CADHSGGLNTEAFF. In DNA, the CDR3 is TGTGCCGACCATAGCGGGGGACTGAACACTGAAGCTTTCTTT.

CDR3 DNA sequence: TGTGCCAGCAGCCAATATAGCGGGAGTTTCGCAGATACGCAGTATTTT. It translates to CASSQYSGSFADTQYF. This sequence joins TRBV4-2 and TRBJ2-3; 9 bases line up with TRBD2. In germline, CDR1 is LGHNA, CDR2 YNFKEQ. This CDR3 contains 16 residues. The ends lost 2 bases at V and 4 bases at J; junction bases unmatched: 7.

V and J are TRBV19 and TRBJ1-2; D gene uncertain. CDR1 and CDR2 (germline): LNHDA, SQIVND (reference sequence). The CDR3 contains 17 residues. The V and J ends lost 5 bases and 3 bases respectively, with 22 bases between them. The CDR3 coding sequence is TGTGCCAGTAGTTTCCCCCGGGTCGGCTCCTGGGACTATGGCTACACCTTC. Translation: CASSFPRVGSWDYGYTF.

This chain uses TRBV5-1 with TRBJ1-6; 8 bases map to TRBD1. V was pared by 4 bases and J by 8 bases, with 8 bases of the junction left unmatched. Germline V lookup: CDR1 SGHRS, CDR2 YFSETQ. The CDR3 consists of 15 residues. The DNA for the CDR3 is TGCGCCAGCAGCGGACAGGGATTGAGCGATTCACCCCTCCACTTT. It codes for CASSGQGLSDSPLHF.

The rearrangement joins TRBV7-9 to TRBJ2-4, with 13 bases fitting TRBD2. The junction had 5 bases not matched to a gene; V was cut back by 5 bases and J by 7 bases. CDR1 SEHNR and CDR2 FQNEAQ come from the germline V gene (reference sequence). This CDR3 contains 15 residues. In nucleotides, the CDR3 is TGTGCCAGCAGCCTTGGACTAGCGGGAGTGAACATTCAGTACTTC. It is translated as CASSLGLAGVNIQYF.

This clone was counted a few times. This chain joins TRBV23-1 and TRBJ2-7, with D tentatively TRBD1 (5 bases). TRBV23-1 is annotated as an ORF whose role is uncertain. This CDR3 is built from 17 residues. The V and J ends lost 0 bases and 0 bases respectively, with 15 bases between them. CDR3 sequence (DNA): TGCGCCAGCAGTCAATCGCAAGGGGCGCGGAGCTCCTACGAGCAGTACTTC. This translates into CASSQSQGARSSYEQYF.

The rearrangement uses TRBV7-2 and TRBJ2-5; D unresolved. Germline V gives CDR1 SGHTA, CDR2 FQGNSA. V dropped 3 bases and J dropped 5 bases, with 10 bases sitting between them. The CDR3 sequence is 13 residues long. CDR3 sequence (DNA): TGTGCCAGCAGCTTCGGAGAGTGGGAGACCCAGTACTTC. Amino acid sequence: CASSFGEWETQYF. The complete variable domain, with remaining parts taken from reference TRBV7-2 and TRBJ2-5, reads GAGVSQSPSNKVTEKGKDVELRCDPISGHTALYWYRQSLGQGLEFLIYFQGNSAPDKSGLPSDRFSAERTGGSVSTLTIQRTQQEDSAVYLCASSFGEWETQYFGPGTRLLVL.